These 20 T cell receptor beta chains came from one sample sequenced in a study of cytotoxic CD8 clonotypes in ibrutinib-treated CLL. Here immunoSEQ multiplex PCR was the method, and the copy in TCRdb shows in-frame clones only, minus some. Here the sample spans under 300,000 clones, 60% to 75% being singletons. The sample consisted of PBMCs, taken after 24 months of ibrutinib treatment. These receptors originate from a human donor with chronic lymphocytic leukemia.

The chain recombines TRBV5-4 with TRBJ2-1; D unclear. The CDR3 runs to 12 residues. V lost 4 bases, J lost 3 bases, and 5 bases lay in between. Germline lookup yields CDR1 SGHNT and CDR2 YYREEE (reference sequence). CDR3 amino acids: CASSDGYNEQFF. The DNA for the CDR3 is TGTGCCAGCAGCGACGGCTACAATGAGCAGTTCTTC.

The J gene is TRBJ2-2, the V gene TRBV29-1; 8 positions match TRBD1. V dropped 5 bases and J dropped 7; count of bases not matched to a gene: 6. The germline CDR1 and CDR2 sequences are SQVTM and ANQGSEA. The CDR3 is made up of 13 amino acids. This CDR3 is CSVLQGDIGELFF. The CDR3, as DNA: TGCAGCGTTCTACAGGGGGATATCGGGGAGCTGTTTTTT.

In nucleotides, the CDR3 is TGCAGCGCCCATAGGGCAGGGAACACCGGGGAGCTGTTTTTT. It is translated as CSAHRAGNTGELFF. V is TRBV29-1 and J is TRBJ2-2; D is ambiguous. V lost 7 bases and J lost 1, with 13 bases in between. Germline assignment: CDR1 SQVTM and CDR2 ANQGSEA. The CDR3 has 14 residues.

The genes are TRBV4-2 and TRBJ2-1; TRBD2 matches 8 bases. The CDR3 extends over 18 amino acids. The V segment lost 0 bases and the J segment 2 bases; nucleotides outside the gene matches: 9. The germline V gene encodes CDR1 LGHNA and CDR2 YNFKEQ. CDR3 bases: TGTGCCAGCAGCCAAGATCTACGGCGGGAGGTCCCCTACAATGAGCAGTTCTTC. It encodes CASSQDLRREVPYNEQFF.

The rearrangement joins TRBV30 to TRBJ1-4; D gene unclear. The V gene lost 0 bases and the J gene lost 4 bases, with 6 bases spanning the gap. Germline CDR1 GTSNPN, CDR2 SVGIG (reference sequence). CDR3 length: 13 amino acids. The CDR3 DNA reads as TGTGCCTGGAGTGTGGGTAGTAATGAAAAACTGTTTTTT. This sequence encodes CAWSVGSNEKLFF.

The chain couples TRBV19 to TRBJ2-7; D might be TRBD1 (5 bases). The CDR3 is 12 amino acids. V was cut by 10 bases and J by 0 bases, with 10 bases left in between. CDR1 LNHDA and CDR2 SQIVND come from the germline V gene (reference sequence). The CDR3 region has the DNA TGTGCCACCTCGGACAACTCCTACGAGCAGTACTTC. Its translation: CATSDNSYEQYF.

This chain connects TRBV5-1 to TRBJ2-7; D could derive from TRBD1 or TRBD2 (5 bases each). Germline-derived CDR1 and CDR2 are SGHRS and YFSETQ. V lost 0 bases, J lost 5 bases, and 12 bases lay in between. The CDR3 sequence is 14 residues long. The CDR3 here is CASSLVGDPHEQYF. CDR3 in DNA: TGCGCCAGCAGCTTGGTGGGGGATCCCCACGAGCAGTACTTC.

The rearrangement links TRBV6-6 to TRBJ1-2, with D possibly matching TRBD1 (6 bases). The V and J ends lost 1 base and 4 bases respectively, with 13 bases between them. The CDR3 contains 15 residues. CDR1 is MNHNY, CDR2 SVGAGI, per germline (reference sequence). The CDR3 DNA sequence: TGTGCCAGCAGTTACTACAGGGCCCCCCCCTATGGCTACACCTTC. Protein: CASSYYRAPPYGYTF.

This chain's CDR3 is CASRSPGNYGYTF. The CDR3 DNA reads TGTGCCAGCAGAAGTCCAGGAAACTATGGCTACACCTTC. This rearrangement joins TRBV25-1 to TRBJ1-2; D call uncertain. In germline, CDR1 is MGHDK, CDR2 SYGVNS. The CDR3 covers 13 residues. Trimming removed 6 bases at V and 2 bases at J, with 10 bases between.

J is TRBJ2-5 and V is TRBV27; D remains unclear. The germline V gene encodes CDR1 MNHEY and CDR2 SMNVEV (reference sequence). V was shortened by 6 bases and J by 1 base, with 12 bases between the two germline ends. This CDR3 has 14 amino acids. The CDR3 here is CASRRSGRQETQYF. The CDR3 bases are TGTGCCAGCAGACGCTCGGGTCGCCAAGAGACCCAGTACTTC.

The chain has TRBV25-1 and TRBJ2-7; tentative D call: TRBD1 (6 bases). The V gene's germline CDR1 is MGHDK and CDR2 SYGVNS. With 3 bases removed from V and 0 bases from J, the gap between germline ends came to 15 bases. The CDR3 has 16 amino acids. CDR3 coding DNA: TGTGCCAGCAGTGATACCAGGGGCAGTGACTCCTACGAGCAGTACTTC. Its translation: CASSDTRGSDSYEQYF.

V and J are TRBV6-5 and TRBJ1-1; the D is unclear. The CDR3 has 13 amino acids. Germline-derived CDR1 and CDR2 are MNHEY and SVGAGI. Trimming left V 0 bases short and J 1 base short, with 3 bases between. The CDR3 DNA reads TGTGCCAGCAGTTACTCACGGAACACTGAAGCTTTCTTT. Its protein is CASSYSRNTEAFF.

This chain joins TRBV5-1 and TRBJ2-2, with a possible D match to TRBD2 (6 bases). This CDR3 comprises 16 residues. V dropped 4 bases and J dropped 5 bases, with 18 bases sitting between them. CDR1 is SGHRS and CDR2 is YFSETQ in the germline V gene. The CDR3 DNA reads TGCGCCAGCAGCGTCGTTGCTAGCGCCTCGACCGGGGAGCTGTTTTTT. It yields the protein CASSVVASASTGELFF.

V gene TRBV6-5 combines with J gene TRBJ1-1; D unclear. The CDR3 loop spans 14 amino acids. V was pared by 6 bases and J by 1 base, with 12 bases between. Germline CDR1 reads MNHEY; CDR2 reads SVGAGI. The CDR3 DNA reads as TGTGCCAGCAGCGCCCTCTCCGCGAACACTGAAGCTTTCTTT. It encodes CASSALSANTEAFF.

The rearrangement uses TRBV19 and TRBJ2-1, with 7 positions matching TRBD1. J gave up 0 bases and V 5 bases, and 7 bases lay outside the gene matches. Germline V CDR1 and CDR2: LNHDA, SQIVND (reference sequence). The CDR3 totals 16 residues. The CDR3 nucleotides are TGTGCCAGTAGTTCCCCCCGGGACAGCTCCTACAATGAGCAGTTCTTC. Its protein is CASSSPRDSSYNEQFF.

CDR3 in DNA: TGCAGCGTTGGCGGGAGAGTGAATGAGCAGTACTTC. This gives the protein CSVGGRVNEQYF. The genes are TRBV29-1 and TRBJ2-7; 7 nucleotides align to TRBD2. J was trimmed by 7 bases and V by 4 bases; bases with no gene match: 7. The germline CDR1 and CDR2 sequences are SQVTM and ANQGSEA. This CDR3 has 12 residues.

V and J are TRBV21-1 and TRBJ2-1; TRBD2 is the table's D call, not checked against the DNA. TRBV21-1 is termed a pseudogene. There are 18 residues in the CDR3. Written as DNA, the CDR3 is TGTGCCAGCAGCCGCCAGCTCGCGGGAGGGCCTATTGGAAATGAGCAGTTCTTC. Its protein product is CASSRQLAGGPIGNEQFF.

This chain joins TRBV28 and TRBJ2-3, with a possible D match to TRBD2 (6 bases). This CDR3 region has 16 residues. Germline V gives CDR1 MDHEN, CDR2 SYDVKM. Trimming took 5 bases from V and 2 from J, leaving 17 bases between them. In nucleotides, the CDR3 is TGTGCCAGCAGTCTGAGGAGGGCGCGATCCACAGATACGCAGTATTTT. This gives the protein CASSLRRARSTDTQYF.

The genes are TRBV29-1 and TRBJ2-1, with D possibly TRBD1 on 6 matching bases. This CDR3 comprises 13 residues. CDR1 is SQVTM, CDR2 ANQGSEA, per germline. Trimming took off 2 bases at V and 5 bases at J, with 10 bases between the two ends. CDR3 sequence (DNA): TGCAGCGTTGAAAAGGACAGAGACAATGAGCAGTTCTTC. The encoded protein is CSVEKDRDNEQFF.

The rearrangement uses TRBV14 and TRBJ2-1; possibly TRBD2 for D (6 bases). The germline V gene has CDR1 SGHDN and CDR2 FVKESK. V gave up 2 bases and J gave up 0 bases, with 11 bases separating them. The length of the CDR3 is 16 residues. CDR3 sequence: CASSQRLVASYNEQFF. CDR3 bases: TGTGCCAGCAGCCAACGACTAGTAGCCTCCTACAATGAGCAGTTCTTC.